This T cell receptor (beta chain) came from a study of cytomegalovirus exposure and HLA in healthy donors. Study-wide findings and caveats: Another analysis was done later, and it associated more than 15,000 TCR beta sequences with HLA alleles at 0.05 false discovery rate.

J lost 8 bases, V lost 0 bases, and 2 bases had no gene match. From germline, CDR1 is SQVTM and CDR2 ANQGSEA. CDR3 length: 14 amino acids. PCR amplification relied on 60 Vbeta primers (plus 13 Jbeta primers). Repertoires were generated with immunoSEQ multiplex PCR, while TCRdb's copy carries only in-frame clones and drops some. The sample holds approximately 190,000 clones, 81% seen once. Comment on this clone: Its specificity is unknown.

This clonotype was obtained from a man aged 50 or older in good health and CMV-seronegative. The V and J genes are TRBV29-1 and TRBJ1-4; 11 nucleotides match TRBD1. The specimen sequenced was PBMCs. This chain's CDR3 is CSVEDRDRGEKLFF. In nucleotides, the CDR3 is TGCAGCGTTGAAGATCGGGACAGGGGGGAAAAACTGTTTTTT.